One and the same sample provided the 29 T cell receptor beta chains below, sequenced in a study of CD8 T cells in ankylosing spondylitis. These receptors have no identified antigens. TCRdb fed the 5' RACE reads into MiXCR, producing one record per CDR3 protein. The sample contains around 390,000 distinct CDR3 sequences, approximately 20% of which appear only once. Study conclusions and caveats: What appeared characteristic of ankylosing spondylitis blood was a TCR beta motif of eight or nine highly homologous variants.

What was sequenced was blood, either unsorted or a sorted T cell fraction (not recorded which). The receptors shown here come from a male donor with ankylosing spondylitis.

The chain uses TRBV6-1 and TRBJ2-1, with 11 positions matching TRBD2. Per the germline V gene, CDR1 is MNHNS and CDR2 is SASEGT. V lost 5 bases to trimming and J lost 7 bases; unmatched junction nucleotides: 10. This CDR3 comprises 16 residues. CDR3 sequence reads: CASSHTGTSGNNEQFF. CDR3 nucleotides: TGTGCCAGCAGTCATACCGGGACTAGCGGTAATAATGAGCAGTTCTTC.

This clonotype was seen a few times. The chain couples TRBV19 to TRBJ2-7; TRBD1 agrees at 7 bases. The CDR3 is made up of 16 amino acids. The germline gives CDR1 LNHDA, CDR2 SQIVND (reference sequence). The V segment lost 4 bases and the J segment 2 bases; nucleotides outside the gene matches: 11. The CDR3 nucleotides are TGTGCCAGTAGTAGGGTACCGGGACAGAGTACCTACGAGCAGTACTTC. Its protein is CASSRVPGQSTYEQYF.

The chain carries TRBV28 and TRBJ2-7; 9 nucleotides align to TRBD2. J gave up 2 bases and V 7 bases, and 6 bases lay outside the gene matches. This CDR3 spans 14 amino acids. Germline loops: CDR1 MDHEN, CDR2 SYDVKM. The CDR3 is CASIEASGTYEQYF. The CDR3 bases are TGTGCCAGCATCGAAGCTAGCGGGACCTACGAGCAGTACTTC.

The chain links TRBV4-2 to TRBJ2-5; 8 nucleotides match TRBD2. Trimming cost V 1 base and J 5 bases; bases outside gene matches: 15. Germline V lookup: CDR1 LGHNA, CDR2 YNFKEQ. The CDR3 runs to 18 residues. The CDR3 DNA follows: TGTGCCAGCAGCCAAGGATTACAGCGGGAGTCGCTTTCGGAGACCCAGTACTTC. Residues: CASSQGLQRESLSETQYF.

The chain couples TRBV2 to TRBJ2-5; TRBD2 matches 9 bases. Germline V gives CDR1 SNHLY, CDR2 FYNNEI. Trimming cost V 4 bases and J 4 bases; bases outside gene matches: 10. The CDR3 length is 16 residues. CDR3 DNA sequence: TGTGCCAGCAGTGGATTCGGCGGGAGGGCCCTAGAGACCCAGTACTTC. This encodes CASSGFGGRALETQYF. Based on the CDR3 plus reference TRBV2 and TRBJ2-5, the full variable domain is EPEVTQTPSHQVTQMGQEVILRCVPISNHLYFYWYRQILGQKVEFLVSFYNNEISEKSEIFDDQFSVERPDGSNFTLKIRSTKLEDSAMYFCASSGFGGRALETQYFGPGTRLLVL.

This chain uses TRBV2 with TRBJ2-2, with 11 bases lining up with TRBD2. V was clipped by 5 bases and J by 5 bases; unmatched bases: 7. The germline CDR1 and CDR2 sequences are SNHLY and FYNNEI. The CDR3 totals 16 residues. The DNA of the CDR3 is TGTGCCAGCAGTCCTCGTGTAGCGGGAGGGACCGGGGAGCTGTTTTTT. It yields the protein CASSPRVAGGTGELFF.

The chain joins TRBV7-2 to TRBJ2-1; 8 bases line up with TRBD2. V lost 5 bases and J lost 8; bases outside the gene matches: 14. Germline CDR1 SGHTA, CDR2 FQGNSA. The CDR3 totals 16 residues. Written as DNA, the CDR3 is TGTGCCAGCAGCGCACTAGCGGCCCCCCTCCCCCATGAGCAGTTCTTC. Translation gives CASSALAAPLPHEQFF. The full variable domain, its missing parts supplied by reference TRBV7-2 and TRBJ2-1, is GAGVSQSPSNKVTEKGKDVELRCDPISGHTALYWYRQSLGQGLEFLIYFQGNSAPDKSGLPSDRFSAERTGGSVSTLTIQRTQQEDSAVYLCASSALAAPLPHEQFFGPGTRLTVL.

This clonotype was counted ten times or more. The chain links TRBV27 to TRBJ1-4, with no clear D. Germline assignment: CDR1 MNHEY and CDR2 SMNVEV (reference sequence). The CDR3 contains 13 residues. The V and J ends lost 3 bases and 7 bases respectively, with 9 bases between them. Written as DNA, the CDR3 is TGTGCCAGCAGTTTTAGCGGCTTTGAAAAACTGTTTTTT. Translating it yields CASSFSGFEKLFF.

This clonotype has just a few counts. This sequence joins TRBV18 and TRBJ2-5; D is undetermined. The germline V and J ends were trimmed by 3 bases and 0 bases, with 8 bases remaining between them. From germline, CDR1 is KGHSH and CDR2 LQKENI. The CDR3 is 14 amino acids. CDR3 nucleotides: TGTGCCAGCTCACCCCTCCGGTACCAAGAGACCCAGTACTTC. It yields the protein CASSPLRYQETQYF.

The V call is TRBV12-5, the J call TRBJ2-2; 7 positions agree with TRBD2. CDR3 length: 15 amino acids. Germline values: CDR1 LGHNT, CDR2 FRNRAP. Trimming took 6 bases from V and 0 from J; bases not matched to a gene: 4. CDR3 in amino acids: CASGSGLPNTGELFF. The CDR3 DNA reads TGTGCTAGTGGGTCGGGACTACCGAACACCGGGGAGCTGTTTTTT.

The chain uses TRBV10-3 and TRBJ1-4; no definite D call. In germline, CDR1 is ENHRY, CDR2 SYGVKD. V gave up 3 bases and J gave up 2 bases, with 10 bases separating them. This CDR3 has 15 residues. The CDR3 is CAISDQGGTNEKLFF. The DNA for the CDR3 is TGTGCCATCAGTGATCAAGGAGGCACTAATGAAAAACTGTTTTTT.

This sequence joins TRBV28 and TRBJ1-2, with 7 positions matching TRBD1. Germline assignment: CDR1 MDHEN and CDR2 SYDVKM. The V and J ends lost 11 bases and 4 bases, in that order; junction bases with no gene match: 10. The CDR3 loop spans 13 amino acids. CDR3 sequence reads: CAARRGASYGYTF. The CDR3 bases are TGTGCCGCCCGCAGGGGGGCCAGCTATGGCTACACCTTC.

This chain joins TRBV28 and TRBJ2-7; D ambiguous. The V end lost 5 bases, the J end lost 0 bases, and 17 bases lay between the germline ends. This CDR3 contains 16 residues. In germline, CDR1 is MDHEN, CDR2 SYDVKM. This CDR3 is CASSDLGLTSSYEQYF. CDR3 nucleotide sequence: TGTGCCAGCAGTGACCTCGGGCTGACGAGCTCCTACGAGCAGTACTTC.

This chain connects TRBV11-2 to TRBJ2-1; D remains unclear. Trimming left V 3 bases short and J 0 bases short, with 9 bases between. Germline CDR1 and CDR2: SGHAT and FQNNGV. The CDR3 loop spans 15 amino acids. The DNA of the CDR3 is TGTGCCAGCAGCTTTCGCCTGAGCTCCTACAATGAGCAGTTCTTC. This gives the protein CASSFRLSSYNEQFF.

This rearrangement joins TRBV7-8 to TRBJ2-2, with TRBD1 matching 10 bases. Germline loops: CDR1 SGHVS, CDR2 FQNEAQ. The CDR3 has 15 amino acids. V dropped 5 bases and J dropped 4; count of bases not matched to a gene: 4. The CDR3, as DNA: TGTGCCAGCAGCATCGGGACAGGGGCCACCGGGGAGCTGTTTTTT. It yields the protein CASSIGTGATGELFF.

This CDR3 is CASSYPSGGRGEQYF. The CDR3, as DNA: TGTGCCAGCAGTTACCCCAGTGGGGGGAGGGGCGAGCAGTACTTC. V gene TRBV6-5 combines with J gene TRBJ2-7; TRBD2 matches at 7 bases. Per the germline V gene, CDR1 is MNHEY and CDR2 is SVGAGI. V lost 2 bases and J lost 6; bases outside the gene matches: 10. This CDR3 spans 15 amino acids.

This chain connects TRBV21-1 to TRBJ2-5; the D call in the table, TRBD1, was not verified against the DNA. TRBV21-1 is given as a pseudogene. CDR3 length: 16 residues. The CDR3 region is CASSKSQGGLVETQYF. The CDR3 coding sequence is TGTGCCAGCAGCAAGTCTCAGGGGGGGCTAGTTGAGACCCAGTACTTC.

This chain uses TRBV20-1 with TRBJ2-1; D possibly corresponds to TRBD2 (6 bases). Germline values: CDR1 DFQATT, CDR2 SNEGSKA (reference sequence). Trimming removed 2 bases at V and 8 bases at J, with 16 bases between. The CDR3 runs to 14 residues. The CDR3 loop is CSARSLAFADEQFF. DNA of the CDR3: TGCAGTGCTAGAAGCCTAGCGTTTGCTGATGAGCAGTTCTTC.

The J gene is TRBJ2-5, the V gene TRBV5-1; D ambiguous. Germline CDR1 reads SGHRS; CDR2 reads YFSETQ. The CDR3 length is 13 residues. Trimming cost V 1 base and J 0 bases, with 4 bases left between them. The CDR3 sequence is CASSLFNQETQYF. The DNA for the CDR3 is TGCGCCAGCAGCTTGTTCAACCAAGAGACCCAGTACTTC.

The V and J genes are TRBV20-1 and TRBJ1-2, with D perhaps TRBD1 (5 bases). Germline V lookup: CDR1 DFQATT, CDR2 SNEGSKA (reference sequence). The V end lost 6 bases, the J end lost 4 bases, and 18 bases lay between the germline ends. The CDR3 is 14 amino acids. Here the CDR3 reads CSAPNSGLGYGYTF. The CDR3 DNA reads as TGCAGTGCACCGAACTCAGGGTTAGGCTATGGCTACACCTTC.

The chain is built from TRBV9 and TRBJ2-5; a possible D gene is TRBD1 (5 bases). CDR1 and CDR2 from the germline V gene are SGDLS and YYNGEE. Trimming took 2 bases from V and 5 from J, leaving 10 bases between them. The CDR3 covers 13 residues. The CDR3 nucleotides are TGTGCCAGCAGCGTTTTAGGGGCGGAGACCCAGTACTTC. Translated: CASSVLGAETQYF.

This clonotype has a handful of counts. This chain joins TRBV7-2 and TRBJ2-3; D may be TRBD1 or TRBD2 (5 bases each). Trimming shortened V by 2 bases and J by 10 bases, and 19 bases separated the two germline ends. CDR3 size: 15 residues. The germline gives CDR1 SGHTA, CDR2 FQGNSA. This chain's CDR3 is CASSLPGPTVRAQYF. In DNA form, the CDR3 reads TGTGCCAGCAGCTTACCGGGACCTACCGTACGAGCGCAGTATTTT.

V is TRBV5-1 and J is TRBJ2-7; no firm D call. CDR3 length equals 13 residues. The V gene lost 0 bases and the J gene lost 2 bases, with 6 bases spanning the gap. The germline gives CDR1 SGHRS, CDR2 YFSETQ. CDR3 nucleotides: TGCGCCAGCAGCTTGGAAAGGACCTACGAGCAGTACTTC. This sequence encodes CASSLERTYEQYF.

The gene calls are TRBV6-1 and TRBJ2-2; D remains ambiguous. The V gene's germline CDR1 is MNHNS and CDR2 SASEGT. This CDR3 contains 13 residues. Trimming took 7 bases from V and 3 from J, leaving 9 bases between them. The CDR3 sequence is CASTYEHTGELFF. The CDR3, as DNA: TGTGCCAGCACCTACGAACACACCGGGGAGCTGTTTTTT.

The rearrangement links TRBV20-1 to TRBJ1-1; a possible D gene is TRBD1 (5 bases). Trimming took 3 bases from V and 1 from J, leaving 9 bases between them. Germline lookup yields CDR1 DFQATT and CDR2 SNEGSKA (reference sequence). This CDR3 is 13 amino acids long. CDR3 sequence reads: CSASGGTNTEAFF. CDR3 DNA sequence: TGCAGTGCTAGCGGGGGGACGAACACTGAAGCTTTCTTT.

This clonotype was seen more than once but under ten times. The chain recombines TRBV4-1 with TRBJ1-2; weak D call: TRBD1 (5 bases). The germline CDR1 and CDR2 sequences are MGHRA and YSYEKL. The CDR3 is 13 residues long. V lost 1 base and J lost 3, with 6 bases in between. The CDR3 sequence is CASSQGDDYGYTF. CDR3 coding DNA: TGCGCCAGCAGCCAAGGGGACGACTATGGCTACACCTTC.

This clonotype was recorded a few times. The chain combines TRBV5-1 with TRBJ2-7; D not resolved. Germline V CDR1 and CDR2: SGHRS, YFSETQ. The CDR3 is made up of 16 amino acids. The germline V and J ends were trimmed by 2 bases and 0 bases, with 15 bases remaining between them. CDR3 coding DNA: TGCGCCAGCAGCTTTCTTGGTCCAGGCTACTCCTACGAGCAGTACTTC. Residues: CASSFLGPGYSYEQYF.

This clonotype was seen a handful of times. The genes are TRBV28 and TRBJ2-5; 8 positions match TRBD1. J lost 0 bases, V lost 3 bases, and 3 bases had no gene match. The CDR3 runs 15 residues. Germline CDR1 reads MDHEN; CDR2 reads SYDVKM. The CDR3 DNA reads TGTGCCAGCAGTTTTTACAGGGGGTACCAAGAGACCCAGTACTTC. It yields the protein CASSFYRGYQETQYF.

This rearrangement joins TRBV3-1 to TRBJ1-2, with a tentative D call TRBD1 (6 bases). With 6 bases removed from V and 0 bases from J, the gap between germline ends came to 11 bases. The germline CDR1 and CDR2 sequences are LGHDT and YNNKEL (reference sequence). The CDR3 covers 14 residues. In nucleotides, the CDR3 is TGTGCCAGCAGGAAAGGGGGTTCTAACTATGGCTACACCTTC. Its translation: CASRKGGSNYGYTF.